This TCR beta chain stems from a study of blood T cell repertoires in COVID-19. The length of the CDR3 is 14 residues. In germline, CDR1 is MNHNS, CDR2 SASEGT. Deletions cut 0 bases from V and 6 bases from J, with 12 bases between. The table came from immunoSEQ multiplex PCR; TCRdb's copy has only in-frame clones and leaves some out. The data show approximately 250,000 clones, with about 80% seen just once and over 14% held by the top ten. The clonotype originates from a man aged 35 to 55 who had recovered from COVID-19. Sequences were obtained from PBMCs or T cells enriched from blood (not recorded which). The chain combines TRBV6-1 with TRBJ2-7; D is uncertain. The DNA of the CDR3 is TGTGCCAGCAGTGAAGCCGGGTTCCTCGGCGAGCAGTACTTC. It specifies CASSEAGFLGEQYF.